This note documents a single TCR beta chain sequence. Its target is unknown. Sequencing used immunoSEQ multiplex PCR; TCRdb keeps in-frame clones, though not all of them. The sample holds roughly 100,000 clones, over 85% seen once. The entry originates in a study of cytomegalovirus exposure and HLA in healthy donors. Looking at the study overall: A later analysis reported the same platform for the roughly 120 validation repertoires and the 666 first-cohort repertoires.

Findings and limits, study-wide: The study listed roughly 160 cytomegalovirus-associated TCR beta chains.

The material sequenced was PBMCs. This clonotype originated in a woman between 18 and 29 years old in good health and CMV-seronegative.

DNA for the CDR3: TGCGCCAGCAGTTACAGCGGGACATTAGACTACGAGCAGTACTTC. It encodes CASSYSGTLDYEQYF. The genes are TRBV4-1 and TRBJ2-7; D is possibly TRBD2 (7 bases). Trimming removed 6 bases at V and 3 bases at J, with 18 bases between. From germline, CDR1 is MGHRA and CDR2 YSYEKL. This CDR3 has 15 residues.